The clone carrying this TCR beta chain was counted a few times. No antigen is known for it. This specimen belongs to a study of beta chain features in type 1 diabetes. Study-level findings and limits: For type 1 diabetes patients, VDJ junctions showed fewer insertions and more deletions. A closer apparent resemblance between naive, central memory and Treg TCRB repertoires was seen in patients than in healthy donors.

A single heparinised draw of about 100 mL on average was taken per donor. The investigators reverse transcribed all of the isolated RNA, so they sequenced expressed TCRB transcripts. Data came from immunoSEQ multiplex PCR; TCRdb stores just in-frame clones and leaves some out. This sample carries more than 350,000 clones, roughly 10% of them seen once, and the ten largest clones take over 0.035%. Germline values: CDR1 GTSNPN, CDR2 SVGIG (reference sequence). With 1 base removed from V and 0 bases from J, the gap between germline ends came to 6 bases. The CDR3 extends over 13 amino acids. This receptor was identified in a woman aged 18-30 years in good health. Material for sequencing was naive CD4+ T cells from blood. The chain joins TRBV30 to TRBJ1-1; the D gene is possibly TRBD1 (5 bases). The CDR3 protein is CAWSGGMNTEAFF. Here the CDR3 DNA reads TGTGCCTGGAGTGGGGGGATGAACACTGAAGCTTTCTTT.